The 30 T cell receptor beta chains given below trace back to one sample, sequenced in a study of HIV-infected patients and healthy controls. TCRdb redid the calling of the 5' RACE reads with MiXCR, one entry per CDR3 protein. The sample yields 50,000 to 80,000 distinct CDR3 sequences, less than 20% seen once. The sample consisted of CD4+ T cells from blood. These receptors were taken from a human donor in good health.

In the case of this clonotype: This clone may be a read error of a much larger clone one base away. This chain joins TRBV20-1 and TRBJ1-2; 7 bases are a match to TRBD1. Germline V CDR1 and CDR2: DFQATT, SNEGSKA (reference sequence). The length of the CDR3 is 13 residues. CDR3 sequence reads: CSTKQGINYSYTF. Here the CDR3 DNA reads TGCAGTACCAAACAGGGGATCAACTATAGCTACACCTTC.

The chain joins TRBV11-2 to TRBJ1-4; 7 nucleotides align to TRBD1. This CDR3 is built from 15 residues. CDR1 is SGHAT, CDR2 FQNNGV, per germline. Trimming removed 3 bases from V and 4 bases from J; junction bases left unmatched: 5. CDR3 DNA: TGTGCCAGCAGCTTTACCGGGACAGTTAATGAAAAACTGTTTTTT. This gives the protein CASSFTGTVNEKLFF.

This clonotype turned up a few times. The chain joins TRBV5-8 to TRBJ2-3, with D perhaps matching TRBD2 (5 bases). The V gene lost 4 bases and the J gene lost 4 bases, with 22 bases spanning the gap. Germline loops: CDR1 SGHTS, CDR2 YDEGEE. This CDR3 region has 17 residues. CDR3 protein: CASSPHRQLGPADTQYF. DNA of the CDR3: TGTGCCAGCAGCCCACATCGGCAACTAGGGCCCGCAGATACGCAGTATTTT.

This clonotype was counted many times. CDR3 bases: TGCAGCGTTGGGGGTCGACAGGGCGGCTATGGCTACACCTTC. It yields the protein CSVGGRQGGYGYTF. V usage is TRBV29-1 and J usage is TRBJ1-2, with 7 bases fitting TRBD1. The CDR3 totals 14 residues. Germline V gives CDR1 SQVTM, CDR2 ANQGSEA. V gave up 4 bases and J gave up 4 bases; unmatched junction bases: 9.

This clonotype was detected a few times. The genes are TRBV15 and TRBJ1-1; D might be TRBD1 (5 bases). The V gene's germline CDR1 is LNHNV and CDR2 YYDKDF (reference sequence). Trimming took 5 bases from V and 1 from J, leaving 8 bases between them. The CDR3 contains 13 residues. The CDR3 nucleotides are TGTGCCACCAGCTTCGACAGGAACACTGAAGCTTTCTTT. It encodes CATSFDRNTEAFF.

This clonotype was seen repeatedly, ten times or more. The chain carries TRBV20-1 and TRBJ2-7, with D unresolved. This CDR3 has 14 residues. Germline CDR1 and CDR2: DFQATT and SNEGSKA (reference sequence). V was trimmed by 2 bases and J by 1 base, leaving 12 bases between them. The CDR3 is CSARKGTRSYEQYF. The CDR3 DNA sequence: TGCAGTGCTAGAAAAGGAACCCGGTCCTACGAGCAGTACTTC.

The V and J genes are TRBV5-1 and TRBJ1-5; D ambiguous. Trimming pared 0 bases from V and 5 bases from J, leaving 9 bases between. The germline gives CDR1 SGHRS, CDR2 YFSETQ. The CDR3 loop spans 14 amino acids. DNA of the CDR3: TGCGCCAGCAGCTTGGGGACGGTGGATCAGCCCCAGCATTTT. This translates into CASSLGTVDQPQHF. Using reference TRBV5-1 and TRBJ1-5 for the parts outside the CDR3, the full variable domain is KAGVTQTPRYLIKTRGQQVTLSCSPISGHRSVSWYQQTPGQGLQFLFEYFSETQRNKGNFPGRFSGRQFSNSRSEMNVSTLELGDSALYLCASSLGTVDQPQHFGDGTRLSIL.

The V call is TRBV7-8, the J call TRBJ2-3; a weak D match, TRBD2 (6 bases). Trimming cost V 3 bases and J 2 bases, with 9 bases left between them. The CDR3 runs 14 residues. The germline V gene has CDR1 SGHVS and CDR2 FQNEAQ. The CDR3 reads CASSLGTVTDTQYF. CDR3 nucleotides: TGTGCCAGCAGCTTGGGGACTGTCACAGATACGCAGTATTTT.

This clonotype was picked up a small number of times. The chain combines TRBV11-2 with TRBJ2-3, with D possibly called TRBD1 or TRBD2 (5 bases each). The CDR3 length is 15 residues. Trimming shortened V by 3 bases and J by 2 bases, and 12 bases separated the two germline ends. Germline assignment: CDR1 SGHAT and CDR2 FQNNGV. The CDR3 loop reads CASSFGTSNTDTQYF. The CDR3, as DNA: TGTGCCAGCAGCTTTGGGACCTCAAACACAGATACGCAGTATTTT.

This clonotype occurred many times. This chain connects TRBV20-1 to TRBJ2-7; 7 nucleotides line up with TRBD1. The CDR3 extends over 13 amino acids. Looked up from germline, CDR1 is DFQATT and CDR2 is SNEGSKA (reference sequence). The V segment lost 0 bases and the J segment 5 bases; nucleotides outside the gene matches: 4. The CDR3 DNA reads TGCAGTGCTAGAGATGTCGACAGGGACGAGCAGTACTTC. It is translated as CSARDVDRDEQYF.

In its sample, this clonotype was seen many times. CDR3 amino acids: CASSLDEGYEKLFF. The CDR3 nucleotides read TGCGCCAGCAGCTTGGACGAGGGCTATGAAAAACTGTTTTTT. The rearrangement uses TRBV5-1 and TRBJ1-4; D is ambiguous. Germline V gene sequence: CDR1 SGHRS, CDR2 YFSETQ. V lost 0 bases, J lost 6 bases, and 9 bases lay in between. This CDR3 is 14 amino acids long.

A few counts support this clonotype. The chain is built from TRBV5-5 and TRBJ2-2; TRBD1 matches 12 bases. This CDR3 spans 18 amino acids. V dropped 1 base and J dropped 4; count of bases not matched to a gene: 8. CDR1 SGHKS and CDR2 YYEKEE come from the germline V gene (reference sequence). CDR3 bases: TGTGCCAGCAGCTTGCGGGGACAGGGGGCTTATAGCACCGGGGAGCTGTTTTTT. Translating gives CASSLRGQGAYSTGELFF.

V gene TRBV20-1 combines with J gene TRBJ2-1; 9 bases are shared with TRBD1. This CDR3 spans 16 amino acids. From germline, CDR1 is DFQATT and CDR2 SNEGSKA (reference sequence). With 2 bases clipped from V and 0 bases from J, the junction kept 5 bases outside the gene matches. CDR3 residues: CSARRTGAFSYNEQFF. The CDR3 DNA is TGCAGTGCTAGAAGGACAGGGGCATTCTCCTACAATGAGCAGTTCTTC.

This clonotype was found a few times. V and J are TRBV19 and TRBJ2-7; the D gene could be TRBD1 or TRBD2 (5 bases each). V was pared by 4 bases and J by 10 bases, with 11 bases between. CDR3 length: 11 residues. CDR1 is LNHDA, CDR2 SQIVND, per germline (reference sequence). CDR3 in DNA: TGTGCCAGTAGTACAGGGACGGTTCAGTACTTC. This sequence encodes CASSTGTVQYF. The full variable domain, completed using reference TRBV19 and TRBJ2-7, is DGGITQSPKYLFRKEGQNVTLSCEQNLNHDAMYWYRQDPGQGLRLIYYSQIVNDFQKGDIAEGYSVSREKKESFPLTVTSAQKNPTAFYLCASSTGTVQYFGPGTRLTVT.

This clonotype was recorded many times. V and J are TRBV29-1 and TRBJ1-1; weak D call: TRBD1 (5 bases). The length of the CDR3 is 14 residues. Germline values: CDR1 SQVTM, CDR2 ANQGSEA. V lost 6 bases and J 0 bases, leaving 14 bases between the germline ends. The CDR3 region is CSVQSRGMNTEAFF. DNA for the CDR3: TGCAGCGTCCAGAGCCGGGGGATGAACACTGAAGCTTTCTTT. The full variable domain, rest sourced from reference TRBV29-1 and TRBJ1-1, is SAVISQKPSRDICQRGTSLTIQCQVDSQVTMMFWYRQQPGQSLTLIATANQGSEATYESGFVIDKFPISRPNLTFSTLTVSNMSPEDSSIYLCSVQSRGMNTEAFFGQGTRLTVV.

The CDR3 protein is CSAGQGRYEQYF. The CDR3 DNA reads as TGCAGTGCAGGACAGGGGAGATACGAGCAGTACTTC. This chain uses TRBV20-1 with TRBJ2-7, with 9 bases matching TRBD1. From germline, CDR1 is DFQATT and CDR2 SNEGSKA (reference sequence). V lost 6 bases and J lost 4; bases outside the gene matches: 4. The CDR3 runs to 12 residues.

The rearrangement joins TRBV7-8 to TRBJ2-3; no reliable D call. The CDR3 runs to 12 residues. V gave up 0 bases and J gave up 5 bases, with 3 bases separating them. The V gene's germline CDR1 is SGHVS and CDR2 FQNEAQ. The CDR3 bases are TGTGCCAGCAGCTTAGCGCGAGATACGCAGTATTTT. This translates into CASSLARDTQYF.

There are many counts of this clonotype. The chain links TRBV12-3 or TRBV12-4 to TRBJ2-7; TRBD1 agrees at 8 bases. The CDR3 has 16 amino acids. After removal of 1 base from V and 3 bases from J, the junction contained 8 bases not matched to a gene. CDR3 sequence: CASSLVLGTGVYEQYF. CDR3 DNA sequence: TGTGCCAGCAGTTTAGTTTTGGGGACAGGAGTCTACGAGCAGTACTTC.

This clonotype was seen at least ten times. V and J are TRBV10-2 and TRBJ2-4, with TRBD1 matching 10 bases. In germline, CDR1 is WSHSY, CDR2 SAAADI. The length of the CDR3 is 19 residues. V dropped 6 bases and J dropped 4; count of bases not matched to a gene: 18. The CDR3 DNA is TGCGCCAGCAGCCCCTCCGCCGGGACAGGGGACCCGAAGAAAAACATTCAGTACTTC. The encoded protein is CASSPSAGTGDPKKNIQYF.

This clonotype has just a few counts. The rearrangement joins TRBV20-1 to TRBJ1-1; D is possibly TRBD1 (6 bases). Germline CDR1 and CDR2: DFQATT and SNEGSKA (reference sequence). The CDR3 has 15 residues. Trimming pared 0 bases from V and 0 bases from J, leaving 11 bases between. The CDR3 nucleotides are TGCAGTGCTAGAGATGGGGGGGGCTTGAACACTGAAGCTTTCTTT. Encoded protein: CSARDGGGLNTEAFF.

In its sample, this clonotype was seen a few times. The V call is TRBV12-3 or TRBV12-4, the J call TRBJ2-5; 11 bases are shared with TRBD2. V gave up 5 bases and J gave up 2 bases; unmatched junction bases: 13. This CDR3 spans 18 amino acids. In nucleotides, the CDR3 is TGTGCCAGCAGTGCGTCCCGACTAGCGGGATTCACGCAAGAGACCCAGTACTTC. This translates into CASSASRLAGFTQETQYF.

This clonotype was observed a few times. V is TRBV6-5 and J is TRBJ2-7; 8 positions match TRBD1. Germline V gene data show CDR1 as MNHEY and CDR2 as SVGAGI. V was clipped by 7 bases and J by 2 bases; unmatched bases: 16. The CDR3 length is 17 residues. The CDR3 loop reads CASNNFRGTGQPYEQYF. The CDR3 DNA reads TGTGCCAGCAACAACTTCAGAGGGACAGGCCAACCCTACGAGCAGTACTTC.

In its sample, this clonotype was seen a few times. CDR3 in DNA: TGTGCCAGTATGGGGAGAGGGAGGGTCGAAGCGACTGAAGCTTTCTTT. Protein sequence: CASMGRGRVEATEAFF. This rearrangement joins TRBV19 to TRBJ1-1; D uncertain. Germline CDR1 reads LNHDA; CDR2 reads SQIVND (reference sequence). The CDR3 runs 16 residues. Trimming took 7 bases from V and 5 from J, leaving 23 bases between them.

V gene TRBV20-1 combines with J gene TRBJ2-3, with D perhaps being TRBD1 or TRBD2 (5 bases each). Germline CDR1 reads DFQATT; CDR2 reads SNEGSKA (reference sequence). V shed 3 bases and J shed 4 bases, with 17 bases lying between them. The CDR3 covers 15 residues. The CDR3 loop reads CSASTREVGADTQYF. The CDR3 coding sequence is TGCAGTGCTAGCACTAGGGAAGTAGGGGCAGATACGCAGTATTTT.

This chain uses TRBV19 with TRBJ2-2; D gene unclear. V was clipped by 4 bases and J by 5 bases, with 11 bases between them. The CDR3 consists of 14 residues. Germline lookup yields CDR1 LNHDA and CDR2 SQIVND (reference sequence). The CDR3 nucleotides are TGTGCCAGTAGTAGAGTTTTTGGGACCGGGGAGCTGTTTTTT. Translated, it gives CASSRVFGTGELFF.

The chain recombines TRBV20-1 with TRBJ1-1, with 11 bases lining up with TRBD1. Germline CDR1 is DFQATT and CDR2 is SNEGSKA (reference sequence). The CDR3 contains 16 residues. V gave up 3 bases and J gave up 3 bases; unmatched junction bases: 9. CDR3 residues: CSARPPGQGAYTEAFF. CDR3 nucleotide sequence: TGCAGTGCTAGGCCCCCTGGACAGGGGGCTTACACTGAAGCTTTCTTT.

The CDR3 loop reads CASSQSEYPSNQPQHF. CDR3 bases: TGTGCCAGCAGCCAATCTGAGTACCCTAGCAATCAGCCCCAGCATTTT. The chain links TRBV4-2 to TRBJ1-5; D is ambiguous. Per the germline V gene, CDR1 is LGHNA and CDR2 is YNFKEQ. Trimming shortened V by 2 bases and J by 0 bases, and 11 bases separated the two germline ends. This CDR3 comprises 16 residues.

The DNA of the CDR3 is TGTGCCAGCAGTTACGCCTCAGGCGGCGAGCAGTACTTC. Its translation is CASSYASGGEQYF. This chain connects TRBV6-5 to TRBJ2-7; D gene uncertain. CDR1 and CDR2 (germline): MNHEY, SVGAGI. The CDR3 sequence is 13 residues long. With 2 bases removed from V and 6 bases from J, the gap between germline ends came to 11 bases.

This clonotype was seen repeatedly, ten times or more. The CDR3 is CASSLRGGSDYEQYF. The CDR3 DNA reads TGTGCCAGCAGCTTACGGGGCGGGAGCGACTACGAGCAGTACTTC. This chain joins TRBV7-3 and TRBJ2-7, with 7 nucleotides matching TRBD2. The CDR3 spans 15 residues. The junction had 7 bases not matched to a gene; V was cut back by 2 bases and J by 3 bases. Per the germline V gene, CDR1 is SGHTA and CDR2 is FQGTGA.

This clonotype was picked up a small number of times. This chain links TRBV20-1 with TRBJ2-3, with unresolved D. Trimming took 6 bases from V and 2 from J, leaving 18 bases between them. This CDR3 is built from 15 residues. Germline CDR1 reads DFQATT; CDR2 reads SNEGSKA (reference sequence). The CDR3 is CSAKLPGVNTDTQYF. In DNA, the CDR3 is TGCAGTGCGAAATTACCAGGCGTCAACACAGATACGCAGTATTTT.